Below, 32 T cell receptor beta chains from the same sample are listed, as sequenced in a study of Graves' ophthalmopathy and Graves' hyperthyroidism. TCR beta CDR3 regions were amplified from RNA transcripts. Amplification began with first-round RT-PCR using HTBI primers, then second-round multiplex PCR was performed. One entry per CDR3 protein, called by TCRdb with MiXCR from the multiplex PCR reads. The repertoire has around 1.1 million distinct CDR3 sequences, 35% to 40% of them found once; the top ten carry around 10%. Input material: peripheral blood or thyroid tissue (not recorded which). The receptors stem from an adult man with Graves' hyperthyroidism.

This clonotype appeared a few times. One base away lies a much larger clone, so this may be a sequencing read error. The chain carries TRBV2 and TRBJ1-1; 7 bases match TRBD1. This CDR3 has 12 amino acids. CDR1 is SNHLY and CDR2 is FYNNEI in the germline V gene. The junction had 3 bases not matched to a gene; V was cut back by 7 bases and J by 4 bases. The CDR3 region is CASTRDSTEAFF. As DNA, the CDR3 is TGTGCCAGCACGAGGGACAGCACTGAAGCTTTCTTT.

The CDR3 bases are TGTGCCAGCAGCAAGGGGAGAGGGACTGAAGCTTTCTTT. Its translation: CASSKGRGTEAFF. This rearrangement joins TRBV6-1 to TRBJ1-1; D possibly corresponds to TRBD1 (5 bases). The CDR3 covers 13 residues. Germline CDR1 MNHNS, CDR2 SASEGT. V was shortened by 6 bases and J by 5 bases, with 13 bases between the two germline ends.

In this sample, this clonotype turned up many times. This chain links TRBV9 with TRBJ2-5; D perhaps matches TRBD1 (5 bases). The CDR3 runs 16 residues. V lost 0 bases and J lost 5, with 17 bases in between. Germline lookup yields CDR1 SGDLS and CDR2 YYNGEE. CDR3 sequence reads: CASSVGPGNVGETQYF. CDR3 DNA sequence: TGTGCCAGCAGCGTAGGACCAGGGAACGTGGGGGAGACCCAGTACTTC.

This clonotype appeared a few times. The chain uses TRBV5-4 and TRBJ1-1; D ambiguous. CDR1 is SGHNT, CDR2 YYREEE, per germline (reference sequence). Trimming left V 7 bases short and J 3 bases short, with 22 bases between. This CDR3 is built from 16 residues. CDR3 region: CASLRWGSIGDTEAFF. CDR3 in DNA: TGTGCCAGCCTTAGATGGGGATCGATCGGGGACACTGAAGCTTTCTTT.

This clonotype showed up many times. CDR3 coding DNA: TGTGCCACCAGCAGAGCCCGTGGGGCTTACTCTGGAAACACCATATATTTT. Its protein is CATSRARGAYSGNTIYF. The chain carries TRBV15 and TRBJ1-3; maybe TRBD1 (5 bases). CDR1 is LNHNV, CDR2 YYDKDF, per germline (reference sequence). Between the trimmed V and J ends, which lost 1 base and 0 bases, there was a span of 13 bases. This CDR3 region has 17 residues.

At least ten counts were recorded for this clonotype. The CDR3 protein is CSGSSGYEQYF. The CDR3 DNA reads TGCAGCGGGTCTAGCGGTTACGAGCAGTACTTC. This rearrangement joins TRBV29-1 to TRBJ2-7; 7 bases line up with TRBD2. CDR1 and CDR2 from the germline V gene are SQVTM and ANQGSEA. The V and J ends lost 7 bases and 4 bases, in that order; junction bases with no gene match: 4. The CDR3 runs 11 residues.

The V gene is TRBV10-3, the J gene TRBJ1-1; no firm D call. Germline values: CDR1 ENHRY, CDR2 SYGVKD. The CDR3 consists of 13 residues. V gave up 4 bases and J gave up 3 bases, with 9 bases separating them. The chain's CDR3 is CAISALSYTEAFF. As DNA, the CDR3 is TGTGCCATCAGTGCACTCAGCTACACTGAAGCTTTCTTT.

CDR3: CASMAAINEKLFF. CDR3 DNA: TGTGCCAGCATGGCGGCAATAAATGAAAAACTGTTTTTT. The chain uses TRBV6-5 and TRBJ1-4; D is undetermined. Germline values: CDR1 MNHEY, CDR2 SVGAGI. The V gene lost 7 bases and the J gene lost 5 bases, with 11 bases spanning the gap. The CDR3 consists of 13 residues.

Many counts were recorded for this clonotype. This sequence joins TRBV10-3 and TRBJ2-7, with D possibly TRBD2 on 6 matching bases. Per the germline V gene, CDR1 is ENHRY and CDR2 is SYGVKD. The CDR3 has 14 amino acids. V was shortened by 4 bases and J by 2 bases, with 12 bases between the two germline ends. DNA of the CDR3: TGTGCCATCAGTGGGGACTTAGGTCCCTACGAGCAGTACTTC. Translated, it gives CAISGDLGPYEQYF.

The J gene is TRBJ2-6, the V gene TRBV29-1; D is perhaps TRBD1 (6 bases). CDR1 is SQVTM, CDR2 ANQGSEA, per germline. V was clipped by 2 bases and J by 4 bases, with 12 bases between them. The CDR3 loop spans 15 amino acids. The DNA for the CDR3 is TGCAGCGTTGAAACTAGGGGGTCAGGGGCCAACGTCCTGACTTTC. Its protein is CSVETRGSGANVLTF.

This clonotype was picked up many times. The rearrangement uses TRBV20-1 and TRBJ2-7, with TRBD1 as a possible D gene (6 bases). Germline lookup yields CDR1 DFQATT and CDR2 SNEGSKA (reference sequence). V lost 3 bases to trimming and J lost 3 bases, with 12 bases between them. The CDR3 is made up of 13 amino acids. CDR3 nucleotide sequence: TGCAGTGCTAGGGGCCAGGGGATCTACGAGCAGTACTTC. Translating gives CSARGQGIYEQYF.

In the case of this clonotype: Likely a read error: the CDR3 ends without its conserved phenylalanine or tryptophan. Because the CDR3's place on the DNA is in doubt, the DNA is left out and the CDR3 is given as listed by TCRdb. This sequence joins TRBV10-3 and TRBJ2-6; the D segment call TRBD1 is taken from the table without a DNA check. The CDR3 adds up to 9 amino acids, both ends counted. Germline V gene lookup returns CDR1 ENHRY and CDR2 SYGVKD. This chain's CDR3 is CAISVRPGT.

This clonotype has a count of ten or more. The chain links TRBV29-1 to TRBJ1-1; D might be TRBD1 (6 bases). The CDR3 totals 18 residues. The V end lost 5 bases, the J end lost 0 bases, and 25 bases lay between the germline ends. The germline V gene encodes CDR1 SQVTM and CDR2 ANQGSEA. The CDR3 bases are TGCAGCGTTACTGAAAGAATCTCACAGGGATACATGAACACTGAAGCTTTCTTT. Residues: CSVTERISQGYMNTEAFF.

This clonotype was observed a few times. The chain is built from TRBV11-2 and TRBJ1-1; D not resolved. Germline V lookup: CDR1 SGHAT, CDR2 FQNNGV. This CDR3 comprises 15 residues. With 4 bases removed from V and 0 bases from J, the gap between germline ends came to 12 bases. DNA of the CDR3: TGTGCCAGCAGCTCTTATTCAGTGTTGAACACTGAAGCTTTCTTT. Translation: CASSSYSVLNTEAFF. The full variable domain, with the rest looked up from reference TRBV11-2 and TRBJ1-1, is EAGVAQSPRYKIIEKRQSVAFWCNPISGHATLYWYQQILGQGPKLLIQFQNNGVVDDSQLPKDRFSAERLKGVDSTLKIQPAKLEDSAVYLCASSSYSVLNTEAFFGQGTRLTVV.

The J gene is TRBJ1-1, the V gene TRBV6-1; D is perhaps TRBD1 (6 bases). This CDR3 region has 15 residues. Trimming pared 7 bases from V and 6 bases from J, leaving 21 bases between. Germline V gene sequence: CDR1 MNHNS, CDR2 SASEGT. DNA of the CDR3: TGTGCCAGCACCCCAGGGGCCTCCCTTGGAGCTGAAGCTTTCTTT. This codes for CASTPGASLGAEAFF.

A few counts support this clonotype. V gene TRBV12-3 or TRBV12-4 combines with J gene TRBJ1-1; D gene ambiguous. Trimming stripped 2 bases from V and 1 base from J, with 8 bases between. CDR3 length: 14 amino acids. The CDR3 nucleotides read TGTGCCAGCAGTTTAATAGGCAAGAACACTGAAGCTTTCTTT. This translates into CASSLIGKNTEAFF.

V usage is TRBV30 and J usage is TRBJ1-6, with 10 bases that match TRBD1. Germline V gene sequence: CDR1 GTSNPN, CDR2 SVGIG (reference sequence). The ends lost 4 bases at V and 8 bases at J; junction bases unmatched: 5. This CDR3 region has 14 residues. CDR3: CAWNTGTGDSPLHF. The CDR3 DNA follows: TGTGCCTGGAATACCGGGACAGGGGATTCACCCCTCCACTTT.

The V and J genes are TRBV6-4 and TRBJ1-4; the match to TRBD1 covers 7 bases. Germline V gene data show CDR1 as MRHNA and CDR2 as SNTAGT. The CDR3 length is 21 residues. V shed 1 base and J 0 bases; nucleotides not matched to a gene: 17. CDR3 sequence reads: CASSDLEERQGLISTNEKLFF. The CDR3 coding sequence is TGTGCCAGCAGTGACTTAGAAGAGAGACAGGGCTTAATCTCAACTAATGAAAAACTGTTTTTT.

This clonotype was detected ten times or more. CDR3 sequence: CASSPRSSGTEAFF. CDR3 DNA sequence: TGTGCCAGCAGCCCCCGTAGCTCGGGCACTGAAGCTTTCTTT. J is TRBJ1-1 and V is TRBV9; D unclear. Trimming shortened V by 4 bases and J by 4 bases, and 14 bases separated the two germline ends. CDR3 size: 14 residues. Germline V gene sequence: CDR1 SGDLS, CDR2 YYNGEE. Looking up the rest from reference TRBV9 and TRBJ1-1 gives the full variable domain: DSGVTQTPKHLITATGQRVTLRCSPRSGDLSVYWYQQSLDQGLQFLIQYYNGEERAKGNILERFSAQQFPDLHSELNLSSLELGDSALYFCASSPRSSGTEAFFGQGTRLTVV.

In its sample, this clonotype was seen many times. The chain recombines TRBV7-2 with TRBJ1-2; the D gene is possibly TRBD1 (5 bases). CDR3 size: 15 residues. V was pared by 1 base and J by 2 bases, with 11 bases between. Germline V gene sequence: CDR1 SGHTA, CDR2 FQGNSA. This chain's CDR3 is CASSLVTDANYGYTF. DNA of the CDR3: TGTGCCAGCAGCTTAGTGACAGACGCGAACTATGGCTACACCTTC.

This rearrangement joins TRBV6-6 to TRBJ2-7, with 7 nucleotides matching TRBD2. The germline V gene has CDR1 MNHNY and CDR2 SVGAGI (reference sequence). V dropped 2 bases and J dropped 2; count of bases not matched to a gene: 9. The CDR3 has 16 amino acids. This chain's CDR3 is CASSYHPAGLTYEQYF. The CDR3 coding sequence is TGTGCCAGCAGTTACCACCCAGCGGGGCTGACCTACGAGCAGTACTTC.

The chain combines TRBV7-2 with TRBJ1-2, with TRBD1 identical over 11 bases. The CDR3 has 16 amino acids. Germline lookup yields CDR1 SGHTA and CDR2 FQGNSA. The trim removed 5 bases at V and 8 bases at J, leaving 13 bases unmatched. The CDR3 loop reads CASSPPRTGGGQGYTF. Here the CDR3 DNA reads TGTGCCAGCAGCCCGCCCCGGACAGGGGGCGGGCAGGGCTACACCTTC.

This clonotype was recorded only once. The chain is built from TRBV29-1 and TRBJ2-7; D unclear. Germline V gene data show CDR1 as SQVTM and CDR2 as ANQGSEA. The CDR3 is made up of 11 amino acids. The CDR3 DNA reads TGCAGTCTCGGGTCTCCCTACGAGCAGTACTTC. Protein sequence: CSLGSPYEQYF.

This clonotype was detected ten times or more. This chain connects TRBV12-3 or TRBV12-4 to TRBJ1-6; 12 bases line up with TRBD1. The CDR3 runs to 15 residues. V gave up 6 bases and J gave up 9 bases; unmatched junction bases: 6. CDR3 in amino acids: CASSPGTGGGSPLHF. In DNA form, the CDR3 reads TGTGCCAGCAGCCCCGGGACAGGGGGCGGTTCACCCCTCCACTTT.

This clonotype was counted only a few times. The V call is TRBV20-1, the J call TRBJ2-2, with no clear D. CDR1 and CDR2 from the germline V gene are DFQATT and SNEGSKA (reference sequence). V lost 6 bases and J lost 0, with 14 bases in between. The CDR3 covers 15 residues. The CDR3: CSATDKYSNTGELFF. For the CDR3, the DNA is TGCAGTGCCACCGACAAGTACTCGAACACCGGGGAGCTGTTTTTT.

V and J are TRBV5-6 and TRBJ2-5; D may be TRBD1 or TRBD2 (5 bases each). Trimming pared 5 bases from V and 5 bases from J, leaving 25 bases between. Germline CDR1 is SGHDT and CDR2 is YYEEEE. The CDR3 sequence is 17 residues long. For the CDR3, the DNA is TGTGCCAGCAGAAAGAGATCGTGGGGACGTGCGAGGGAGACCCAGTACTTC. Protein: CASRKRSWGRARETQYF.

This clonotype appeared a few times. The chain carries TRBV4-3 and TRBJ2-7; 8 bases agree with TRBD1. Germline V gene sequence: CDR1 LGHNA, CDR2 YSLEER. The CDR3 contains 16 residues. Germline trimming cut 1 base from V and 2 bases from J; bases unmatched to any gene: 7. The DNA for the CDR3 is TGCGCCAGCAGCCAAGCCGGGACAGGAGACCCCTACGAGCAGTACTTC. Translation: CASSQAGTGDPYEQYF.

At least ten counts were recorded for this clonotype. The chain has TRBV4-2 and TRBJ2-5; 12 bases fit TRBD2. The junction had 9 bases not matched to a gene; V was cut back by 1 base and J by 0 bases. The germline V gene encodes CDR1 LGHNA and CDR2 YNFKEQ. The CDR3 consists of 19 residues. The CDR3 protein is CASSQVFATSGGYQETQYF. The CDR3 DNA is TGTGCCAGCAGCCAAGTCTTTGCGACTAGCGGGGGCTACCAAGAGACCCAGTACTTC.

This clonotype was observed a single time. The chain links TRBV20-1 to TRBJ2-7, with TRBD2 matching over 14 bases. The CDR3 loop spans 17 amino acids. V gave up 2 bases and J gave up 4 bases; unmatched junction bases: 10. Germline V lookup: CDR1 DFQATT, CDR2 SNEGSKA (reference sequence). The CDR3 DNA is TGCAGTGCTAGACCAGAGACCGGGACTAGCGGGAGTTACGAGCAGTACTTC. This encodes CSARPETGTSGSYEQYF.

A few counts support this clonotype. The V and J genes are TRBV2 and TRBJ2-3; the D gene is possibly TRBD1 (6 bases). V gave up 4 bases and J gave up 2 bases, with 10 bases separating them. This CDR3 contains 14 residues. Germline V CDR1 and CDR2: SNHLY, FYNNEI. CDR3 in DNA: TGTGCCAGCAGTGCCAGGGGCAACACAGATACGCAGTATTTT. It specifies CASSARGNTDTQYF. Filled out from reference TRBV2 and TRBJ2-3, the complete variable domain reads EPEVTQTPSHQVTQMGQEVILRCVPISNHLYFYWYRQILGQKVEFLVSFYNNEISEKSEIFDDQFSVERPDGSNFTLKIRSTKLEDSAMYFCASSARGNTDTQYFGPGTRLTVL.

This clonotype was counted at least ten times. This sequence joins TRBV15 and TRBJ1-2; D may be TRBD1 (5 bases). CDR1 and CDR2 (germline): LNHNV, YYDKDF (reference sequence). The CDR3 sequence is 15 residues long. Deletions cut 0 bases from V and 4 bases from J, with 12 bases between. This CDR3 is CATSRDRGLFYGYTF. DNA for the CDR3: TGTGCCACCAGCAGAGATAGGGGACTGTTCTATGGCTACACCTTC.

This sequence joins TRBV7-9 and TRBJ2-5; D ambiguous. The CDR3 totals 16 residues. Trimming shortened V by 11 bases and J by 1 base, and 23 bases separated the two germline ends. Germline V gene data show CDR1 as SEHNR and CDR2 as FQNEAQ (reference sequence). This CDR3 is CAGRQLTTAFQETQYF. CDR3 coding DNA: TGTGCCGGCCGCCAGCTTACTACAGCCTTCCAAGAGACCCAGTACTTC.